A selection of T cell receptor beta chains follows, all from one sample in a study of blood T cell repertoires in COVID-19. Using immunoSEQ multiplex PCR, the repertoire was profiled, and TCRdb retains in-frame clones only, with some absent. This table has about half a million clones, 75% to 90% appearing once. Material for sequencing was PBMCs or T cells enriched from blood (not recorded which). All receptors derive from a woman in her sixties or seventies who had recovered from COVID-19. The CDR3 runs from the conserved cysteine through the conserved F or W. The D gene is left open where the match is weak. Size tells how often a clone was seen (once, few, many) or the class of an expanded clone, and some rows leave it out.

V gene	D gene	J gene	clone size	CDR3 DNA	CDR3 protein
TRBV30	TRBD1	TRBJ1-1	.	TGTGCCTGGGAGACAGGGAAGGTTCGCTACACTGAAGCTTTCTTT	CAWETGKVRYTEAFF
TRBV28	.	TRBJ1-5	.	TGTGCCAGCAGTCGAATCCAGGGGAATCAGCCCCAGCATTTT	CASSRIQGNQPQHF
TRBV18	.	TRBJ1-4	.	TGTGCCAGCTCACCGGTCCCTAGCCCCAATGAAAAACTGTTTTTT	CASSPVPSPNEKLFF
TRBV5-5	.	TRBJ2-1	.	TGTGCCAGCAGCTTGGACAGGTACAATGAGCAGTTCTTC	CASSLDRYNEQFF
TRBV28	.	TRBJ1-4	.	TGTGCCAGCAGTCCTCCAGGAGGGACCAATGAAAAACTGTTTTTT	CASSPPGGTNEKLFF
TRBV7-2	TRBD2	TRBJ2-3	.	TGTGCCAGCAACCCGACCGGACTAGCGGGGGGGCCTCTTGATACGCAGTATTTT	CASNPTGLAGGPLDTQYF
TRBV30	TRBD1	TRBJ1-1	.	TGTGCCTGGGCGGGACAGTCGAACACTGAAGCTTTCTTT	CAWAGQSNTEAFF
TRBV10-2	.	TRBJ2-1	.	TGCGCCAGCTCTTTGATAACGGGTTACAATGAGCAGTTCTTC	CASSLITGYNEQFF
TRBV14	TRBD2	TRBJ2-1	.	TGTGCCAGCAGCCAAGATTTGGGGGGGAGCGGCAATGAGCAGTTCTTC	CASSQDLGGSGNEQFF
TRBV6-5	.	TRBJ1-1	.	TGTGCCAGCAGTTACACCGGGAGGAACACTGAAGCTTTCTTT	CASSYTGRNTEAFF
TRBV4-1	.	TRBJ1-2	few	TGCGCCAGCAGCCAAGTGGGAGGGGTGAGAGGCTACACCTTC	CASSQVGGVRGYTF
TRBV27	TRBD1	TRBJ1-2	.	TGTGCCTGTTCGGCAGGGGGCGACTATGGCTACACCTTC	CACSAGGDYGYTF
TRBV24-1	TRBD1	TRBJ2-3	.	TGTGCCACCAGCCAGACTGGGACAGGGGGCCTAGATACGCAGTATTTT	CATSQTGTGGLDTQYF
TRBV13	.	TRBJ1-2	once	TGTGCCAGCAGCTTAGCGTTCGGCTACACCTTC	CASSLAFGYTF
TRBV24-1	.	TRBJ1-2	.	TGTGCCACCAGTGATGGAGGTTTTAACTATGGCTACACCTTC	CATSDGGFNYGYTF
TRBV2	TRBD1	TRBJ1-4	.	TGTGCCAGCGGACAGGAAGCAACTAATGAAAAACTGTTTTTT	CASGQEATNEKLFF
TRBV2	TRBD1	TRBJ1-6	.	TGTGCCAGCAGTGAGGAACAGGGGGCTGTTGGTTCACCCCTCCACTTT	CASSEEQGAVGSPLHF
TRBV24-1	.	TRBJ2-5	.	TGTGCCACCAGTGATCAACAGGGTTTGGAGACCCAGTACTTC	CATSDQQGLETQYF
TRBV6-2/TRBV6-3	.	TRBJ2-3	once	TGTGCCAGCAGTTGGACTATGTGGACGGATACGCAGTATTTT	CASSWTMWTDTQYF
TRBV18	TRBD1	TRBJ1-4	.	TGTGCCAGCTCATACCGGGACAGGGGTGAAAAACTGTTTTTT	CASSYRDRGEKLFF